The TCR beta chain under discussion was sequenced for a study of post-analysis software for immune sequencing data. About the study: In terms of disease course, relapsing-remitting, secondary progressive and progressive-relapsing multiple sclerosis were included.

Each TCR beta cDNA library carried unique molecular identifiers. The source material, roughly 0.9 to 10 million T cells, gave rise to roughly 0.5 million cDNA molecules. Via MiXCR, TCRdb re-called the PCR reads, giving one row per CDR3 protein. The sample lists over 300,000 distinct CDR3 sequences, around 33% occurring once. General observations from the study: Normalized Chao1 diversity was significantly lower in multiple sclerosis patients than in controls. Five TRBV segments were significantly more frequent in patients than in controls. TRBV5-6, TRBV5-1 and TRBV20-1 were among these segments. Samples made in the same batch grouped tightly together by F measure.

Germline V CDR1 and CDR2: SNHLY, FYNNEI. This CDR3 is built from 12 residues. A note on this clonotype: Its antigen is unknown. An end of the junction does not agree with germline; a read error may underlie this.

This TCR derives from a girl between 10 and 17 years old with multiple sclerosis. This rearrangement joins TRBV2 to TRBJ2-4; a possible D gene is TRBD2 (6 bases). The sample consisted of blood. CDR3 loop: CASSEGGRAIDF. The CDR3 DNA reads TGTGCCAGCAGTGAGGGAGGCAGGGCCATTGACTTC.